The rows below give T cell receptor beta chains drawn from one sample of a study of Ad26.COV2.S vaccination and SARS-CoV-2 variants. Only in-frame clones appear in the TCRdb table, and some are missing; sequencing was by immunoSEQ multiplex PCR. This sample carries 410,000 or so clones, 75% to 95% of them seen once, and the ten largest clones take 9.5% to 15%. Sequenced here: peripheral blood, sampled in a trial of Ad26.COV2.S vaccine versus placebo. The receptors derive from a person aged 18-65 years who received the Ad26.COV2.S COVID-19 vaccine or a placebo. Both conserved end residues are trimmed from each CDR3.

j_call: TRBJ2-1; v_call: TRBV7-6; cdr3_aa: ASSPGQGMGEDNEQF
j_call: TRBJ1-3; v_call: TRBV3-1/TRBV3-2; cdr3_aa: ASSQVGNTIY
j_call: TRBJ2-1; v_call: TRBV23-1; cdr3_aa: ASSHLWRGEQF
j_call: TRBJ2-2; v_call: TRBV7-9; cdr3_aa: ASSLGQATGELF
j_call: TRBJ2-1; v_call: TRBV3-1/TRBV3-2; cdr3_aa: ASSQGGPQSNEQF
j_call: TRBJ2-2; v_call: TRBV9; cdr3_aa: ASSVVSRVTNGELF
j_call: TRBJ2-1; v_call: TRBV30; cdr3_aa: AWGTSGRNEQF
j_call: TRBJ2-7; v_call: TRBV6-5; cdr3_aa: ASSYSGKTYEQY
j_call: TRBJ2-7; v_call: TRBV6-7; cdr3_aa: ASSPLAGGYEQY
j_call: TRBJ1-5; v_call: TRBV7-2; cdr3_aa: ASSLATGRNQPQH
j_call: TRBJ2-7; v_call: TRBV6-2/TRBV6-3; cdr3_aa: ASSSRPTHEQY
j_call: TRBJ2-7; v_call: TRBV7-2; cdr3_aa: ASSFPGAGDSSYEQY
j_call: TRBJ2-7; v_call: TRBV7-2; cdr3_aa: ASRGDGRWEQY
j_call: TRBJ2-6; v_call: TRBV6-2/TRBV6-3; cdr3_aa: ASSYSSRPSGANVLT
j_call: TRBJ2-2; v_call: TRBV6-5; cdr3_aa: ASRPRSANTGELF
j_call: TRBJ2-3; v_call: TRBV5-1; cdr3_aa: ASSKGLAGGQTDTQY
j_call: TRBJ1-3; v_call: TRBV30; cdr3_aa: AWSYGGAPSGNTIY
j_call: TRBJ1-6; v_call: TRBV2; cdr3_aa: ASSEVRSSYNSPLH
j_call: TRBJ1-6; v_call: TRBV6-5; cdr3_aa: ASSDRWDSPLH
j_call: TRBJ2-5; v_call: TRBV30; cdr3_aa: AWSSSGGQETQY
j_call: TRBJ1-5; v_call: TRBV2; cdr3_aa: ASSAARAGQSQH
j_call: TRBJ2-7; v_call: TRBV30; cdr3_aa: AWTASGGREQY
j_call: TRBJ2-5; v_call: TRBV18; cdr3_aa: ASSPPGTAKETQY
j_call: TRBJ2-7; v_call: TRBV9; cdr3_aa: ASSVTGGSEQY
j_call: TRBJ1-2; v_call: TRBV5-6; cdr3_aa: ASSPGRRNGYT
j_call: TRBJ1-5; v_call: TRBV6-6; cdr3_aa: ASRTGTGGSNQPQH
j_call: TRBJ2-7; v_call: TRBV28; cdr3_aa: ASRRPGQGSYEQY
j_call: TRBJ2-3; v_call: TRBV5-4; cdr3_aa: ASSGGERATDTQY
j_call: TRBJ2-2; v_call: TRBV5-4; cdr3_aa: ASSFDKNTGELF
j_call: TRBJ2-1; v_call: TRBV7-8; cdr3_aa: ASSTTGGSYNEQF
j_call: TRBJ2-7; v_call: TRBV7-6; cdr3_aa: ASSETPGQSYEQY
j_call: TRBJ1-1; v_call: TRBV28; cdr3_aa: ASSLRGGGTEAF
j_call: TRBJ2-3; v_call: TRBV7-2; cdr3_aa: ASSLSAGGDTQY
j_call: TRBJ2-3; v_call: TRBV19; cdr3_aa: ASSITLAFTDTQY
j_call: TRBJ1-1; v_call: TRBV11-3; cdr3_aa: ASSLEGSNTEAF
j_call: TRBJ1-1; v_call: TRBV4-1; cdr3_aa: ASSPRTGRVNTEAF
j_call: TRBJ2-2; v_call: TRBV19; cdr3_aa: ASRLAGLQNTGELF
j_call: TRBJ1-1; v_call: TRBV19; cdr3_aa: ASSISAANTEAF
j_call: TRBJ1-6; v_call: TRBV11-2; cdr3_aa: ASSLDFSRTTFSPLH
j_call: TRBJ2-7; v_call: TRBV20-1; cdr3_aa: SASGTGFHEQY
j_call: TRBJ1-1; v_call: TRBV7-9; cdr3_aa: ASSLEVRPQAF
j_call: TRBJ2-1; v_call: TRBV2; cdr3_aa: ASSEAGGNSYNEQF
j_call: TRBJ2-7; v_call: TRBV5-1; cdr3_aa: ASSLISREIYEQY